These T cell receptor beta chains were read from a single sample in a study of cytomegalovirus exposure and HLA in healthy donors. TCRdb's copy holds only in-frame clones and misses some; the assay was immunoSEQ multiplex PCR. The sample comprises 170,000 or so clones, over 70% of which are singletons, and about 3.8% rests with the top ten. Specimen: PBMCs. The receptors stem from a woman in her sixties or seventies in good health and CMV-seropositive. Both conserved end residues are part of each CDR3. The order of the fields is clone size, J gene, V gene, CDR3 protein. Size values are once, few and many counts, or a class for expanded clones, and some rows have none.

clone_size: .
j_call: TRBJ2-3
v_call: TRBV9
cdr3_aa: CASSRAAASTDTQYF

clone_size: few
j_call: TRBJ2-1
v_call: TRBV19
cdr3_aa: CASRREGIYNEQFF

clone_size: .
j_call: TRBJ1-2
v_call: TRBV30
cdr3_aa: CACPSSPGDGYTF

clone_size: .
j_call: TRBJ2-1
v_call: TRBV6-5
cdr3_aa: CASSYSGQGRGEQFF

clone_size: .
j_call: TRBJ2-3
v_call: TRBV6-6
cdr3_aa: CASSSLGADTQYF

clone_size: .
j_call: TRBJ1-1
v_call: TRBV2
cdr3_aa: CASTEVSTNTEAFF

clone_size: once
j_call: TRBJ1-5
v_call: TRBV29-1
cdr3_aa: CSVGGQGAGQPQHF

clone_size: .
j_call: TRBJ1-2
v_call: TRBV6-1
cdr3_aa: CAGGTTSGIYGYTF

clone_size: once
j_call: TRBJ2-7
v_call: TRBV2
cdr3_aa: CASRARTVPWYEQYF

clone_size: .
j_call: TRBJ1-1
v_call: TRBV9
cdr3_aa: CASSASQGAETEAFF

clone_size: .
j_call: TRBJ2-3
v_call: TRBV28
cdr3_aa: CASTTPRGRDTQYF

clone_size: .
j_call: TRBJ1-5
v_call: TRBV28
cdr3_aa: CASRARTINLAQHF

clone_size: .
j_call: TRBJ2-6
v_call: TRBV27
cdr3_aa: CASSLMTATSGANVLTF

clone_size: .
j_call: TRBJ2-7
v_call: TRBV11-1
cdr3_aa: CASSPGTAVYEQYF

clone_size: .
j_call: TRBJ2-1
v_call: TRBV7-3
cdr3_aa: CASSQGADSYNEQFF

clone_size: few
j_call: TRBJ2-3
v_call: TRBV7-2
cdr3_aa: CASSLEGPGAQYF

clone_size: .
j_call: TRBJ2-2
v_call: TRBV30
cdr3_aa: CAWSKGAMTGELFF

clone_size: .
j_call: TRBJ1-2
v_call: TRBV7-2
cdr3_aa: CASSLSEVYGYTF

clone_size: .
j_call: TRBJ2-7
v_call: TRBV30
cdr3_aa: CAWSVGGDYEQYF

clone_size: .
j_call: TRBJ1-2
v_call: TRBV30
cdr3_aa: CAMTAGRYGYTF

clone_size: .
j_call: TRBJ1-4
v_call: TRBV6-1
cdr3_aa: CASSERGVEKLFF

clone_size: few
j_call: TRBJ2-2
v_call: TRBV6-1
cdr3_aa: CASRGQVNTGELFF

clone_size: few
j_call: TRBJ2-7
v_call: TRBV11-3
cdr3_aa: CASSLTGAYEQYF